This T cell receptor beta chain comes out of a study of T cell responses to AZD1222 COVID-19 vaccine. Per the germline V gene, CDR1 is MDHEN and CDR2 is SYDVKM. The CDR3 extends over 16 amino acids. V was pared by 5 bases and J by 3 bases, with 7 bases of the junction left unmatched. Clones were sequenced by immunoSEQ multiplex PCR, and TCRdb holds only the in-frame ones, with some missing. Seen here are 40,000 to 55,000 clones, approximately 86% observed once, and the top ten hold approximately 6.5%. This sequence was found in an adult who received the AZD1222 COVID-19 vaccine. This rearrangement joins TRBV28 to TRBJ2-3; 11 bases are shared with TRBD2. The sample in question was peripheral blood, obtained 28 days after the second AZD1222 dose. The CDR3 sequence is CASSTIAGGPTDTQYF. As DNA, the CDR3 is TGTGCCAGCAGTACCATAGCGGGAGGGCCAACAGATACGCAGTATTTT.